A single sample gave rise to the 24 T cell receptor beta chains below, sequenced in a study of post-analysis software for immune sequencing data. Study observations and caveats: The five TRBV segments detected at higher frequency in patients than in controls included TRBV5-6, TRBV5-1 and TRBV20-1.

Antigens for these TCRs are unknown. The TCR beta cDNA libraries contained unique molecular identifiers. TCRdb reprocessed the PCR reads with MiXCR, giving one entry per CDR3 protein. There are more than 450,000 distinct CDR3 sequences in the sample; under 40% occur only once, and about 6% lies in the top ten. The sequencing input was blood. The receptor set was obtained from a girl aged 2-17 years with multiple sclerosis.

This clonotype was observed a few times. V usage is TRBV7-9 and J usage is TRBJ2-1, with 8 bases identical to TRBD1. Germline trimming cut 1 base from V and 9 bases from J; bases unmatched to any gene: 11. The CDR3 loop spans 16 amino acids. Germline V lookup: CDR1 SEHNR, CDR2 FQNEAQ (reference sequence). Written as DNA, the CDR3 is TGTGCCAGCAGCTTAGTAGGTGGGACAGGAGATGGTGAGCAGTTCTTC. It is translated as CASSLVGGTGDGEQFF.

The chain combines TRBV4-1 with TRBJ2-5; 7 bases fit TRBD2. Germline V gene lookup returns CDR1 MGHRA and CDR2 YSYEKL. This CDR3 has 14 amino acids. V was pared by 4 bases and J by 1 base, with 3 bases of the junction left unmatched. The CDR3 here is CASSLGLVQETQYF. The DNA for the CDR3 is TGCGCCAGCAGCCTCGGACTAGTCCAAGAGACCCAGTACTTC.

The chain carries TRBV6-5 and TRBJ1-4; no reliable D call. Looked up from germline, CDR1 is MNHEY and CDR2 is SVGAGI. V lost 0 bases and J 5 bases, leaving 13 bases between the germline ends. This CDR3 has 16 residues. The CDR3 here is CASSYSIGEGNEKLFF. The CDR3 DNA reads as TGTGCCAGCAGTTACTCGATAGGAGAGGGCAATGAAAAACTGTTTTTT.

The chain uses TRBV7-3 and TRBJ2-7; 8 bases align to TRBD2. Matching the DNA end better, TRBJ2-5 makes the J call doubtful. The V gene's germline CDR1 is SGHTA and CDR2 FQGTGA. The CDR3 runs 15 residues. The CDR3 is CASSPSGLAGETQYF. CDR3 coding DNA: TGTGCCAGCAGCCCCTCAGGACTAGCAGGGGAGACCCAGTACTTC.

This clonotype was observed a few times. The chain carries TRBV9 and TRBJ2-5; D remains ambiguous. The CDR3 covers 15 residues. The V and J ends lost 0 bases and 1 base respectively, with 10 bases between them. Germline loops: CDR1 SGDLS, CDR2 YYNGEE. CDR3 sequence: CASSVAPGVQETQYF. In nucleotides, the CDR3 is TGTGCCAGCAGCGTAGCCCCGGGCGTCCAAGAGACCCAGTACTTC.

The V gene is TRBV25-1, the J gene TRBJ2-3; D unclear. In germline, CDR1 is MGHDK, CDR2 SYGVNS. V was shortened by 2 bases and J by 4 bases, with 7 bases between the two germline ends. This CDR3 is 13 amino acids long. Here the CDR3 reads CASSEKYADTQYF. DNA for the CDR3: TGTGCCAGCAGTGAAAAGTACGCAGATACGCAGTATTTT.

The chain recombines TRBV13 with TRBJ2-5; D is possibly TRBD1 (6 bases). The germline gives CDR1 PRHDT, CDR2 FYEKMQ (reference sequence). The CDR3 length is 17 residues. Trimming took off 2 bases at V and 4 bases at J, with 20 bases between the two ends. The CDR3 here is CASSLPGTRFLGETQYF. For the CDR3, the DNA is TGTGCCAGCAGCTTACCCGGGACACGTTTTCTTGGAGAGACCCAGTACTTC.

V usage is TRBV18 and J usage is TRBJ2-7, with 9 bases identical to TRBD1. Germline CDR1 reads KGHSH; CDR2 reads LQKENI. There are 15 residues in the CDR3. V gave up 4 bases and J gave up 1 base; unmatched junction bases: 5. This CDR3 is CASSQGTGKSYEQYF. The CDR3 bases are TGTGCCAGCTCACAAGGGACAGGGAAATCCTACGAGCAGTACTTC.

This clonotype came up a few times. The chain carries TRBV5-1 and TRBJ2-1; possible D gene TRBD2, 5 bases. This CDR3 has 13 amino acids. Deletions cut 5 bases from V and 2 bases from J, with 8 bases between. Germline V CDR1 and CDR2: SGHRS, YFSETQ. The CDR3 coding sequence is TGCGCCAGCAGGACGGAGGCCTACAATGAGCAGTTCTTC. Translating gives CASRTEAYNEQFF.

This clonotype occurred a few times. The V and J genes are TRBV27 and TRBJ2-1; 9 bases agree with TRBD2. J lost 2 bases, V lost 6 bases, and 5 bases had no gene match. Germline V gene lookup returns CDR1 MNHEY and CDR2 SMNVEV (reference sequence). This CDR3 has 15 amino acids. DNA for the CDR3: TGTGCCAGCAGGGGGCGGGGGGGGCCCTACAATGAGCAGTTCTTC. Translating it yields CASRGRGGPYNEQFF.

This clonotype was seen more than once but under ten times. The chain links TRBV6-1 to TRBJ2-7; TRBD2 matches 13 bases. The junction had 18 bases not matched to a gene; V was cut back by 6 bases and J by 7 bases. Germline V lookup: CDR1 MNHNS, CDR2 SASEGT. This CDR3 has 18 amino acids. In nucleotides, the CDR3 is TGTGCCAGCAGCCGAGGGACTAGCGGGGATGAGCTAGTGGGGGAGCAGTACTTC. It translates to CASSRGTSGDELVGEQYF.

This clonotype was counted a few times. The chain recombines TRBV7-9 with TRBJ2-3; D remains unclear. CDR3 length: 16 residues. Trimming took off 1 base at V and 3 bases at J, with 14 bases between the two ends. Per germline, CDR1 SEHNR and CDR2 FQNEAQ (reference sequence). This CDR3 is CASSLDLVQDTDTQYF. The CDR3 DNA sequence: TGTGCCAGCAGCTTAGACCTAGTTCAGGATACAGATACGCAGTATTTT.

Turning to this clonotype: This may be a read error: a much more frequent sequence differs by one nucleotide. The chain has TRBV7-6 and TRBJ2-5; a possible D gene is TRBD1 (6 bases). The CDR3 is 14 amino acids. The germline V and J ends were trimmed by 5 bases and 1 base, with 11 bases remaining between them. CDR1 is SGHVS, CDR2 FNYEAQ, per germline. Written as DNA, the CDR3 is TGTGCCAGCAGCGTGGACAGCCCCCAAGAGACCCAGTACTTC. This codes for CASSVDSPQETQYF.

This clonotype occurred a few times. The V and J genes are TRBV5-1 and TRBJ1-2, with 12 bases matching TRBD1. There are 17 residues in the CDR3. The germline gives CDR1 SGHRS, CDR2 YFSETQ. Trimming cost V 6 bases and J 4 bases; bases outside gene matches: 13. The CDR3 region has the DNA TGCGCCAGCACCATCGGGACAGGGGGCGACCGCAGCTATGGCTACACCTTC. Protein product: CASTIGTGGDRSYGYTF.

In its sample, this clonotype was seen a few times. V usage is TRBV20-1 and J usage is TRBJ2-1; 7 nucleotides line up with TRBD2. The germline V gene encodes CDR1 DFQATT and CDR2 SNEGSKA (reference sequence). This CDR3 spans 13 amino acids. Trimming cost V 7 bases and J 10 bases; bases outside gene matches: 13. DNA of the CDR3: TGCAGTGGTTATGGGAGCGGGGTGGGGGAGCAGTTCTTC. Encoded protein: CSGYGSGVGEQFF.

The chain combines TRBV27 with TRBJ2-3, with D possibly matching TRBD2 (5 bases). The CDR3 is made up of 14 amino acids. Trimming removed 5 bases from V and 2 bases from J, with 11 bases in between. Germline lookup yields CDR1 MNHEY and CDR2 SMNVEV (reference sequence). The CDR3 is CASSQTLVTDTQYF. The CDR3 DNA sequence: TGTGCCAGCAGTCAGACACTAGTCACAGATACGCAGTATTTT.

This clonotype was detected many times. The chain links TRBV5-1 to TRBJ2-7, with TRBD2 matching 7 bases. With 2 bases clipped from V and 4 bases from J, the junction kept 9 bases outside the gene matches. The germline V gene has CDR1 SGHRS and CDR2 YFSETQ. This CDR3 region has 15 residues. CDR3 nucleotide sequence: TGCGCCAGCAGCTTCTCAGCGGGGCTAGGTTACGAGCAGTACTTC. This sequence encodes CASSFSAGLGYEQYF.

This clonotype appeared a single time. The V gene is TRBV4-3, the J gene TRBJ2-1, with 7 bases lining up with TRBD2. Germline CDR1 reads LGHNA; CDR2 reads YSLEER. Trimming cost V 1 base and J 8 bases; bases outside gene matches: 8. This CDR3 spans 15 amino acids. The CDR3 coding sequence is TGCGCCAGCAGCCAAGTAGGCGGGAGAGGCGATGAGCAGTTCTTC. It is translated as CASSQVGGRGDEQFF.

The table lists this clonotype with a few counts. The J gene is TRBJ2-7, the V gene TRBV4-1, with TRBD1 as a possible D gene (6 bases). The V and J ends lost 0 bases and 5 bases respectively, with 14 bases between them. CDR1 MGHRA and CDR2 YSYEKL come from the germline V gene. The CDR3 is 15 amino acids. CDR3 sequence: CASSQELRGGNEQYF. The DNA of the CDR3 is TGCGCCAGCAGCCAAGAGCTCAGGGGTGGCAACGAGCAGTACTTC.

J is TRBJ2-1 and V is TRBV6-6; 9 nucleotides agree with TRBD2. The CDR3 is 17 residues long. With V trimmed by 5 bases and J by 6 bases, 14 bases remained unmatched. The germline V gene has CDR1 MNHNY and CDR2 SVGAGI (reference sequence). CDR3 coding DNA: TGTGCCAGCAGTCCCGAGGCGGGGGGGCGGTACCCCAATGAGCAGTTCTTC. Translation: CASSPEAGGRYPNEQFF.

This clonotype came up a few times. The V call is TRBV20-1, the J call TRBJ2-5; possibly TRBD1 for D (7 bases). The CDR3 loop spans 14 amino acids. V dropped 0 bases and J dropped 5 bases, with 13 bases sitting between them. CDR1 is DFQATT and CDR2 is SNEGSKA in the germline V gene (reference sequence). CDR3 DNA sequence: TGCAGTGCTAGAGATCCAGGGGGACTTGAGACCCAGTACTTC. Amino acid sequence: CSARDPGGLETQYF.

The CDR3 DNA reads as TGTGCCAGCAGCCAAGGGAATAGCGGGGCACAAACCAGGCTGTTCTTC. Translated, it gives CASSQGNSGAQTRLFF. The chain links TRBV3-1 to TRBJ2-1; TRBD2 matches at 8 bases. Germline V lookup: CDR1 LGHDT, CDR2 YNNKEL (reference sequence). This CDR3 has 16 residues. V lost 1 base, J lost 15 bases, and 17 bases stayed unmatched.

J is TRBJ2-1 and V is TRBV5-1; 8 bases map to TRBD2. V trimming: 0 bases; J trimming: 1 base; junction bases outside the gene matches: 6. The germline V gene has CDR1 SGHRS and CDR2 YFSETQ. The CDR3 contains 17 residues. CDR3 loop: CASSLGWRGVSYNEQFF. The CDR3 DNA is TGCGCCAGCAGCTTGGGTTGGCGGGGGGTTTCCTACAATGAGCAGTTCTTC.

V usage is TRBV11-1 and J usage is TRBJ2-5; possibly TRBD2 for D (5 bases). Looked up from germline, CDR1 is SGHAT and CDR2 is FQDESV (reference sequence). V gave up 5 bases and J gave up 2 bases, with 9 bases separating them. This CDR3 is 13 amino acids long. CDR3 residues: CASSDRDQETQYF. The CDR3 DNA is TGTGCCAGCAGCGACCGGGATCAAGAGACCCAGTACTTC.